Presented here are 9 T cell receptor beta chains from one specimen sequenced in a study of shared clonotypes between healthy human individuals. Sequencing was performed with immunoSEQ multiplex PCR; in TCRdb, only in-frame clones are kept and a portion is missing. The table lists 2.3 million or so clones, 90% to 95% of them singletons. The sample comprised naive CD4+ T cells from PBMCs. This sample's subset: CD45RA+ positively selected. Every receptor here comes from a man younger than 35 in good health. Some clones in this sample may be carry-over from other donors' samples.

This clone was found a few times. The chain joins TRBV30 to TRBJ1-1; tentatively, D is TRBD1 (6 bases). The CDR3 covers 14 residues. V dropped 1 base and J dropped 0 bases, with 9 bases sitting between them. CDR1 and CDR2 from the germline V gene are GTSNPN and SVGIG (reference sequence). The CDR3 here is CAWSAGQLNTEAFF. In nucleotides, the CDR3 is TGTGCCTGGAGTGCAGGACAGTTGAACACTGAAGCTTTCTTT.

This rearrangement joins TRBV28 to TRBJ2-7, with D hard to call. V gave up 7 bases and J gave up 6 bases, with 19 bases separating them. Germline CDR1 and CDR2: MDHEN and SYDVKM. The CDR3 is 14 residues long. CDR3 DNA sequence: TGTGCCAGCAACGAAGGTAGTATCCCGGGCGAGCAGTACTTC. As protein: CASNEGSIPGEQYF. Supplemented by reference TRBV28 and TRBJ2-7, the full variable domain reads DVKVTQSSRYLVKRTGEKVFLECVQDMDHENMFWYRQDPGLGLRLIYFSYDVKMKEKGDIPEGYSVSREKKERFSLILESASTNQTSMYLCASNEGSIPGEQYFGPGTRLTVT.

The CDR3 spells CASSLVFGNTVSGANVLTF. The CDR3 DNA reads TGCGCCAGCAGCTTGGTATTTGGGAATACGGTATCTGGGGCCAACGTCCTGACTTTC. The V gene is TRBV5-1, the J gene TRBJ2-6; D is unclear. CDR1 and CDR2 from the germline V gene are SGHRS and YFSETQ. The CDR3 has 19 residues. Trimming stripped 0 bases from V and 1 base from J, with 17 bases between.

The chain has TRBV9 and TRBJ2-5, with a tentative D call TRBD1 (5 bases). Germline CDR1 and CDR2: SGDLS and YYNGEE. Trimming pared 0 bases from V and 4 bases from J, leaving 13 bases between. This CDR3 is built from 15 residues. The CDR3 coding sequence is TGTGCCAGCAGCGTAGGGGCAGGGCGGCGAGAGACCCAGTACTTC. Residues: CASSVGAGRRETQYF.

The CDR3 spells CASSQDLPGFYEQYF. CDR3 DNA sequence: TGTGCCAGCAGCCAAGATTTGCCAGGCTTCTACGAGCAGTACTTC. This rearrangement joins TRBV14 to TRBJ2-7; no clear D gene. V lost 0 bases and J 3 bases, leaving 12 bases between the germline ends. CDR1 SGHDN and CDR2 FVKESK come from the germline V gene. The CDR3 sequence is 15 residues long.

This clone came up once. The chain joins TRBV7-9 to TRBJ2-1, with no clear D. With 5 bases removed from V and 2 bases from J, the gap between germline ends came to 19 bases. The germline V gene encodes CDR1 SEHNR and CDR2 FQNEAQ (reference sequence). The CDR3 runs 17 residues. The DNA for the CDR3 is TGTGCCAGCAGCCCCACGGTAACATGGCTAGCCTACAATGAGCAGTTCTTC. Translating gives CASSPTVTWLAYNEQFF.

This sequence joins TRBV5-1 and TRBJ2-7, with D perhaps TRBD2 (5 bases). Germline CDR1 reads SGHRS; CDR2 reads YFSETQ. This CDR3 spans 13 amino acids. The V gene lost 0 bases and the J gene lost 6 bases, with 10 bases spanning the gap. CDR3 nucleotide sequence: TGCGCCAGCAGCTTGGCCGGGATAAGCGAGCAGTACTTC. Translating gives CASSLAGISEQYF.

The chain uses TRBV6-6 and TRBJ2-2, with D possibly TRBD1 on 5 matching bases. The CDR3 consists of 12 residues. Germline V gives CDR1 MNHNY, CDR2 SVGAGI (reference sequence). V lost 5 bases, J lost 4 bases, and 5 bases lay in between. The CDR3, as DNA: TGTGCCAGCAGTGGGGCCACCGGGGAGCTGTTTTTT. Translating gives CASSGATGELFF.

The V call is TRBV5-5, the J call TRBJ2-7, with D tentatively TRBD1 (5 bases). There are 14 residues in the CDR3. V was clipped by 2 bases and J by 2 bases, with 11 bases between them. From germline, CDR1 is SGHKS and CDR2 YYEKEE (reference sequence). The CDR3 loop is CASSFGSGTYEQYF. CDR3 in DNA: TGTGCCAGCAGCTTTGGTTCAGGGACCTACGAGCAGTACTTC.